A single sample gave rise to the 13 T cell receptor beta chains below, sequenced in a study of cytomegalovirus exposure and HLA in healthy donors. With 60 Vbeta and 13 Jbeta primers, the PCR was carried out. Here immunoSEQ multiplex PCR was the method, and the copy in TCRdb shows in-frame clones only, minus some. The top ten hold around 2.3% of the sample, which has about 90,000 clones, 84% seen once. The sequenced sample was PBMCs. The receptors were gathered from a man younger than 35 in good health and CMV-seronegative.

V gene TRBV25-1 combines with J gene TRBJ1-2, with D tentatively TRBD1 (6 bases). The CDR3 covers 13 residues. Trimming shortened V by 3 bases and J by 7 bases, and 12 bases separated the two germline ends. Germline CDR1 MGHDK, CDR2 SYGVNS. CDR3 protein: CASSDWGRSGYTF. CDR3 bases: TGTGCCAGCAGTGACTGGGGGCGCAGTGGCTACACCTTC.

V and J are TRBV6-6 and TRBJ1-1; no reliable D call. The CDR3 is 14 residues long. Germline-derived CDR1 and CDR2 are MNHNY and SVGAGI (reference sequence). Trimming removed 10 bases from V and 0 bases from J, with 15 bases in between. CDR3 amino acids: CATTKEALNTEAFF. The CDR3 DNA follows: TGTGCCACCACAAAAGAGGCGTTGAACACTGAAGCTTTCTTT.

The V and J genes are TRBV27 and TRBJ1-1; possible D gene TRBD1, 5 bases. The V gene lost 5 bases and the J gene lost 7 bases, with 14 bases spanning the gap. This CDR3 region has 13 residues. CDR1 MNHEY and CDR2 SMNVEV come from the germline V gene (reference sequence). The CDR3 protein is CASSSSYRFEAFF. The CDR3 DNA reads TGTGCCAGCAGTAGCAGTTACAGGTTTGAAGCTTTCTTT.

CDR3 amino acids: CASSVSGMGHEQYF. CDR3 DNA: TGTGCCAGCAGCGTAAGCGGGATGGGCCACGAGCAGTACTTC. This chain links TRBV9 with TRBJ2-7; 7 positions agree with TRBD2. CDR3 length equals 14 residues. Germline CDR1 is SGDLS and CDR2 is YYNGEE. The V gene end was trimmed by 1 base and the J gene end by 5 bases; junction bases not matched to a gene: 6.

Only a few counts were recorded for this clone. CDR3: CASSDGTSGSTDTQYF. CDR3 DNA sequence: TGTGCCAGCAGTGACGGGACTAGCGGGAGCACAGATACGCAGTATTTT. The chain joins TRBV6-4 to TRBJ2-3, with TRBD2 identical over 12 bases. CDR1 and CDR2 from the germline V gene are MRHNA and SNTAGT. V lost 2 bases, J lost 0 bases, and 0 bases stayed unmatched. The CDR3 extends over 16 amino acids.

This rearrangement joins TRBV28 to TRBJ2-7, with 7 bases that match TRBD2. Germline trimming cut 3 bases from V and 2 bases from J; bases unmatched to any gene: 7. Germline CDR1 is MDHEN and CDR2 is SYDVKM. The CDR3 is 15 residues long. The CDR3 nucleotides read TGTGCCAGCAGTTTCAAGGCTAGCGGTCCCTACGAGCAGTACTTC. Protein product: CASSFKASGPYEQYF.

The chain is built from TRBV6-5 and TRBJ1-2; tentative D call: TRBD1 (5 bases). The CDR3 is made up of 14 amino acids. The ends were cut back, 2 bases at V and 8 bases at J, with 15 bases in the middle. Germline CDR1 reads MNHEY; CDR2 reads SVGAGI. The CDR3 DNA is TGTGCCAGCAGTTACGCTTCAGGGATGCGAGGCTACACCTTC. It translates to CASSYASGMRGYTF.

V is TRBV28 and J is TRBJ1-2, with 7 bases fitting TRBD1. This CDR3 contains 15 residues. Germline V gene sequence: CDR1 MDHEN, CDR2 SYDVKM. The V gene end was trimmed by 6 bases and the J gene end by 4 bases; junction bases not matched to a gene: 11. CDR3 region: CASRQRTGAGYGYTF. CDR3 coding DNA: TGTGCCAGCAGACAAAGGACAGGCGCGGGCTATGGCTACACCTTC.

V and J are TRBV6-1 and TRBJ1-1; 7 bases line up with TRBD1. CDR3 length: 13 residues. The trim removed 5 bases at V and 11 bases at J, leaving 11 bases unmatched. In germline, CDR1 is MNHNS, CDR2 SASEGT. In DNA form, the CDR3 reads TGTGCCAGCAGTCCGCTACAGGGGATCGGTGCTTTCTTT. Residues: CASSPLQGIGAFF.

CDR3 sequence: CASSFPAGGADTQYF. CDR3 nucleotides: TGCGCCAGCAGCTTCCCCGCGGGAGGAGCAGATACGCAGTATTTT. The V gene is TRBV5-1, the J gene TRBJ2-3; TRBD2 matches at 8 bases. Germline lookup yields CDR1 SGHRS and CDR2 YFSETQ. V shed 2 bases, J shed 4 bases, and the junction held 6 bases outside the gene matches. The CDR3 runs 15 residues.

The chain recombines TRBV5-1 with TRBJ1-1, with D maybe TRBD1 (5 bases). The V end lost 3 bases, the J end lost 1 base, and 16 bases lay between the germline ends. This CDR3 is 16 amino acids long. The germline V gene has CDR1 SGHRS and CDR2 YFSETQ. This CDR3 is CASSWGPTGGNTEAFF. CDR3 nucleotide sequence: TGCGCCAGCAGCTGGGGACCGACGGGAGGGAACACTGAAGCTTTCTTT.

The rearrangement joins TRBV11-2 to TRBJ2-7; TRBD1 is a possible D gene (6 bases). Per the germline V gene, CDR1 is SGHAT and CDR2 is FQNNGV. The CDR3 loop spans 16 amino acids. Trimming shortened V by 5 bases and J by 2 bases, and 19 bases separated the two germline ends. The DNA for the CDR3 is TGTGCCAGCAGCCCCCTCAACAGGGCCTCAACCTACGAGCAGTACTTC. Translated, it gives CASSPLNRASTYEQYF.

The J gene is TRBJ2-3, the V gene TRBV6-1; 8 bases match TRBD1. From germline, CDR1 is MNHNS and CDR2 SASEGT. The J segment lost 4 bases and the V segment lost 4 bases, leaving 4 bases of the junction unmatched. The CDR3 sequence is 14 residues long. The CDR3 here is CASSVDRGADTQYF. The CDR3 bases are TGTGCCAGCAGTGTCGACAGGGGAGCAGATACGCAGTATTTT.